This T cell receptor beta chain came from a study of blood T cell repertoires in COVID-19. Measured with immunoSEQ multiplex PCR; TCRdb has only the in-frame clones, and not every one. The repertoire holds 400,000 to 500,000 clones, with over 75% as singletons. This CDR3 is built from 13 residues. Trimming shortened V by 0 bases and J by 5 bases, and 7 bases separated the two germline ends. CDR1 SGHTA and CDR2 FQGNSA come from the germline V gene. The participants were between roughly 18 and 89 years old and came from 24 US areas. The sequence was obtained from a woman in her forties who had recovered from COVID-19. The chain combines TRBV7-2 with TRBJ2-5; no clear D gene. Sequences were obtained from PBMCs or T cells enriched from blood (not recorded which). CDR3: CASSLAYSETQYF. CDR3 bases: TGTGCCAGCAGCTTAGCGTATTCGGAGACCCAGTACTTC.